The 27 T cell receptor beta chains presented below share a single source sample, sequenced in a study of T cells in Graves' hyperthyroidism and ophthalmopathy. TCR beta CDR3 region amplification was performed from RNA transcripts. TCR CDR3 underwent first-round RT-PCR with the HTBI primer set. TCRdb redid the calling of the multiplex PCR reads with MiXCR, one entry per CDR3 protein. The sample lists fewer than 350,000 distinct CDR3 sequences, roughly an eighth occurring once. The sample taken for sequencing was blood. The receptors come from a woman aged 35 to 49 with Graves' hyperthyroidism.

V is TRBV6-5 and J is TRBJ2-1; D not resolved. The V end lost 2 bases, the J end lost 4 bases, and 6 bases lay between the germline ends. Germline V gene sequence: CDR1 MNHEY, CDR2 SVGAGI. This CDR3 region has 13 residues. CDR3: CASSYEEYNEQFF. The CDR3 DNA follows: TGTGCCAGCAGTTACGAAGAATACAATGAGCAGTTCTTC.

This clonotype was seen only a few times. The rearrangement joins TRBV27 to TRBJ2-3; 7 nucleotides line up with TRBD1. Germline assignment: CDR1 MNHEY and CDR2 SMNVEV (reference sequence). Unmatched junction bases numbered 4, after V lost 4 bases and J lost 0 bases. This CDR3 spans 15 amino acids. The CDR3 DNA reads TGTGCCAGCAGTTCGACAGGGATGAGCACAGATACGCAGTATTTT. Its translation: CASSSTGMSTDTQYF.

V and J are TRBV5-1 and TRBJ2-1; D gene ambiguous. CDR1 SGHRS and CDR2 YFSETQ come from the germline V gene. V shed 1 base and J shed 6 bases, with 14 bases lying between them. CDR3 length: 15 amino acids. The CDR3 is CASSLISDPGNEQFF. CDR3 coding DNA: TGCGCCAGCAGCTTGATCTCGGATCCGGGCAATGAGCAGTTCTTC.

At least ten counts were recorded for this clonotype. The J gene is TRBJ2-1, the V gene TRBV6-2 or TRBV6-3; possibly TRBD1 or TRBD2 for D (5 bases each). V was pared by 2 bases and J by 8 bases, with 13 bases between. The CDR3 is 14 amino acids. Germline V gene sequence: CDR1 MNHEY, CDR2 SVGEGT. In DNA, the CDR3 is TGTGCCAGCAGTTACGTGGGGGTTGTGGATGAGCAGTTCTTC. It is translated as CASSYVGVVDEQFF.

In this sample, this clonotype turned up a few times. V is TRBV20-1 and J is TRBJ1-5; D is ambiguous. V lost 6 bases and J 3 bases, leaving 12 bases between the germline ends. There are 13 residues in the CDR3. Germline assignment: CDR1 DFQATT and CDR2 SNEGSKA (reference sequence). The CDR3 coding sequence is TGCAGTGCCCAAAGACGGACCAATCAGCCCCAGCATTTT. This codes for CSAQRRTNQPQHF.

This clonotype was picked up many times. V usage is TRBV12-3 or TRBV12-4 and J usage is TRBJ1-1, with 9 bases matching TRBD1. V was clipped by 4 bases and J by 5 bases; unmatched bases: 8. CDR3 length equals 15 residues. CDR3 in amino acids: CASSSGKGQGTEAFF. The DNA for the CDR3 is TGTGCCAGCAGTTCCGGTAAGGGACAGGGAACTGAAGCTTTCTTT.

This clonotype was seen ten or more times. V is TRBV12-3 or TRBV12-4 and J is TRBJ2-2; no reliable D call. The V end was cut by 7 bases, the J end by 7 bases, with 7 bases between. CDR3 length: 11 amino acids. The CDR3 here is CASTLGGELFF. CDR3 DNA sequence: TGTGCCAGCACCCTGGGCGGGGAGCTGTTTTTT.

This clonotype was seen a few times. This chain links TRBV6-6 with TRBJ1-6; D remains ambiguous. The CDR3 runs 15 residues. Trimming took 2 bases from V and 6 from J, leaving 11 bases between them. Germline V lookup: CDR1 MNHNY, CDR2 SVGAGI (reference sequence). The CDR3 nucleotides read TGTGCCAGCAGTTACAAGGGCAGACCTAATTCACCCCTCCACTTT. Translating gives CASSYKGRPNSPLHF.

In its sample, this clonotype was seen many times. The chain employs TRBV27 and TRBJ2-3, with D perhaps TRBD2 (6 bases). The germline V gene has CDR1 MNHEY and CDR2 SMNVEV (reference sequence). The CDR3 is 15 amino acids. Trimming removed 5 bases at V and 4 bases at J, with 16 bases between. CDR3 sequence (DNA): TGTGCCAGCAGTCCGGTGCCCGGGAGTGCAGATACGCAGTATTTT. It encodes CASSPVPGSADTQYF.

The sample holds many counts of this clonotype. J is TRBJ2-1 and V is TRBV6-2 or TRBV6-3, with D possibly TRBD2 on 6 matching bases. Trimming removed 7 bases at V and 2 bases at J, with 9 bases between. The CDR3 is made up of 13 amino acids. In germline, CDR1 is MNHEY, CDR2 SVGEGT. The CDR3 loop is CASTSDTYNEQFF. The CDR3 region has the DNA TGTGCCAGCACTAGCGACACCTACAATGAGCAGTTCTTC.

This clonotype was detected ten times or more. The chain carries TRBV20-1 and TRBJ2-7; TRBD2 matches 11 bases. The V gene end was trimmed by 5 bases and the J gene end by 5 bases; junction bases not matched to a gene: 8. This CDR3 has 14 amino acids. Germline V CDR1 and CDR2: DFQATT, SNEGSKA (reference sequence). The CDR3 region is CSAVAGGPMDEQYF. The CDR3 DNA is TGCAGTGCTGTAGCGGGAGGGCCGATGGACGAGCAGTACTTC.

This clonotype was counted between two and nine times. This chain joins TRBV6-5 and TRBJ2-5; D unresolved. Germline assignment: CDR1 MNHEY and CDR2 SVGAGI. V was pared by 0 bases and J by 1 base, with 6 bases between. The CDR3 runs 14 residues. In nucleotides, the CDR3 is TGTGCCAGCAGTTACTCGGTGGGCCAAGAGACCCAGTACTTC. Its translation is CASSYSVGQETQYF.

This clonotype was counted ten times or more. J is TRBJ2-1 and V is TRBV11-3; 9 bases map to TRBD2. CDR3 length: 14 amino acids. Trimming removed 5 bases from V and 12 bases from J; junction bases left unmatched: 11. Germline values: CDR1 SGHNT, CDR2 YENEEA. In DNA, the CDR3 is TGTGCCAGCAGCCAACGCTCCACTAGCGGGCCGCAGTTCTTC. Amino acid sequence: CASSQRSTSGPQFF.

Many counts were recorded for this clonotype. J is TRBJ2-7 and V is TRBV14; no clear D. The V end lost 2 bases, the J end lost 3 bases, and 14 bases lay between the germline ends. Germline CDR1 reads SGHDN; CDR2 reads FVKESK. The CDR3 has 15 residues. The chain's CDR3 is CASSQLPTSHYEQYF. DNA for the CDR3: TGTGCCAGCAGCCAACTTCCGACATCACACTACGAGCAGTACTTC.

This clonotype was seen at least ten times. The chain joins TRBV6-1 to TRBJ2-3; a weak D match, TRBD1 (6 bases). In germline, CDR1 is MNHNS, CDR2 SASEGT. There are 15 residues in the CDR3. V lost 5 bases and J 1 base, leaving 13 bases between the germline ends. CDR3 sequence reads: CASSLHRAGTDTQYF. DNA of the CDR3: TGTGCCAGCAGTTTACACAGGGCAGGCACAGATACGCAGTATTTT.

This clonotype was recorded many times. The chain couples TRBV5-1 to TRBJ2-7; D is undetermined. The V gene's germline CDR1 is SGHRS and CDR2 YFSETQ. Deletions cut 1 base from V and 1 base from J, with 9 bases between. This CDR3 is built from 14 residues. The CDR3 sequence is CASSLRVGSYEQYF. CDR3 DNA sequence: TGCGCCAGCAGCTTGAGGGTCGGATCCTACGAGCAGTACTTC. The variable domain in full, with the rest retrieved from reference TRBV5-1 and TRBJ2-7, is KAGVTQTPRYLIKTRGQQVTLSCSPISGHRSVSWYQQTPGQGLQFLFEYFSETQRNKGNFPGRFSGRQFSNSRSEMNVSTLELGDSALYLCASSLRVGSYEQYFGPGTRLTVT.

This clonotype was seen ten or more times. The chain carries TRBV12-3 or TRBV12-4 and TRBJ2-1, with D tentatively TRBD2 (6 bases). The CDR3 is made up of 17 amino acids. The germline V and J ends were trimmed by 7 bases and 7 bases, with 26 bases remaining between them. CDR3: CASKASFRLARGNEQFF. The CDR3 DNA reads TGTGCCAGCAAAGCATCCTTCAGGCTAGCGCGTGGGAATGAGCAGTTCTTC.

This clonotype was counted many times. The chain has TRBV28 and TRBJ2-1, with a possible D match to TRBD1 (6 bases). The germline V and J ends were trimmed by 3 bases and 10 bases, with 13 bases remaining between them. This CDR3 spans 13 amino acids. Germline lookup yields CDR1 MDHEN and CDR2 SYDVKM. CDR3 in amino acids: CASSFSFRGEQFF. The CDR3 DNA reads TGTGCCAGCAGTTTTAGTTTCAGGGGCGAGCAGTTCTTC.

This clonotype was seen many times. This rearrangement joins TRBV12-3 or TRBV12-4 to TRBJ1-1, with D possibly being TRBD1 (5 bases). Trimming took 3 bases from V and 5 from J, leaving 16 bases between them. This CDR3 is 15 amino acids long. This chain's CDR3 is CASSLGSRGWTEAFF. CDR3 sequence (DNA): TGTGCCAGCAGTTTGGGGTCGAGGGGTTGGACTGAAGCTTTCTTT.

The rearrangement joins TRBV29-1 to TRBJ2-7, with D unclear. Germline CDR1 and CDR2: SQVTM and ANQGSEA. V lost 8 bases, J lost 3 bases, and 8 bases lay in between. The CDR3 is made up of 10 amino acids. The chain's CDR3 is CSPRIYEQYF. The CDR3 DNA is TGCAGCCCGAGGATCTACGAGCAGTACTTC.

This clonotype was seen ten or more times. This chain joins TRBV15 and TRBJ1-4, with TRBD1 identical over 10 bases. Losses at the gene ends were 8 bases for V and 10 bases for J; bases not matched to a gene: 13. Germline assignment: CDR1 LNHNV and CDR2 YYDKDF (reference sequence). This CDR3 is built from 15 residues. The CDR3 nucleotides read TGTGCCACCTCCCCCTACGGGACAGGGGACGGAAAACTGTTTTTT. Translation gives CATSPYGTGDGKLFF.

This sequence joins TRBV20-1 and TRBJ2-7; D remains ambiguous. CDR1 and CDR2 from the germline V gene are DFQATT and SNEGSKA (reference sequence). The ends were cut back, 6 bases at V and 0 bases at J, with 6 bases in the middle. This CDR3 is 11 amino acids long. For the CDR3, the DNA is TGCAGTGCCTCCTCCTCCTACGAGCAGTACTTC. It codes for CSASSSYEQYF.

This clonotype was counted many times. The chain recombines TRBV10-3 with TRBJ2-7, with D perhaps TRBD1 (6 bases). Germline values: CDR1 ENHRY, CDR2 SYGVKD. V was cut by 8 bases and J by 9 bases, with 17 bases left in between. The CDR3 has 12 residues. In DNA form, the CDR3 reads TGTGCCATCGGAACCAGGGGCTATGGGCAGTACTTC. Translated: CAIGTRGYGQYF.

J is TRBJ2-6 and V is TRBV20-1; no clear D. V dropped 1 base and J dropped 4 bases, with 8 bases sitting between them. The CDR3 runs to 14 residues. Germline assignment: CDR1 DFQATT and CDR2 SNEGSKA (reference sequence). The CDR3 loop is CSARGASGANVLTF. The CDR3 nucleotides read TGCAGTGCTAGAGGGGCGTCCGGGGCCAACGTCCTGACTTTC.

This clonotype showed up many times. V gene TRBV7-2 combines with J gene TRBJ2-3; the D is unclear. The CDR3 is made up of 15 amino acids. Germline CDR1 SGHTA, CDR2 FQGNSA. V lost 5 bases and J lost 1, with 13 bases in between. The CDR3 nucleotides are TGTGCCAGCAGCATGAGAGTCGGGCGCACAGATACGCAGTATTTT. Its protein product is CASSMRVGRTDTQYF.

This clonotype has just a few counts. V is TRBV3-1 and J is TRBJ2-1, with TRBD2 as a possible D gene (6 bases). Deletions cut 1 base from V and 7 bases from J, with 11 bases between. CDR3 length equals 14 residues. Germline V CDR1 and CDR2: LGHDT, YNNKEL (reference sequence). The CDR3: CASSQAYGGNEQFF. The CDR3 DNA follows: TGTGCCAGCAGCCAAGCCTATGGGGGGAATGAGCAGTTCTTC.

The chain is built from TRBV10-3 and TRBJ2-2; 9 nucleotides line up with TRBD1. The CDR3 is 15 amino acids. Trimming removed 6 bases from V and 2 bases from J; junction bases left unmatched: 4. Germline CDR1 reads ENHRY; CDR2 reads SYGVKD. DNA for the CDR3: TGTGCCATCAGGAGGGACAGGGTTAACACCGGGGAGCTGTTTTTT. As protein: CAIRRDRVNTGELFF.